These T cell receptor beta chains were read from a single sample in a study of blood T cell repertoires in COVID-19. The assay was immunoSEQ multiplex PCR, and TCRdb's table has in-frame clones only and misses some. This sample has some 110,000 clones; 82% occur once, and the top ten carry approximately 5%. Sequencing was performed on peripheral blood. These receptor sequences come from a woman in her 70s with acute or convalescent COVID-19. Each CDR3 is given with its conserved first and last residue. The D gene is left open where the match is weak. Size is omitted from some rows. Given values are once, few, many or a class for expanded clones.

clone size	D gene	V gene	J gene	CDR3 DNA	CDR3 protein
-	TRBD1	TRBV27	TRBJ2-7	TGTGCCAGCAGCCGTGGGGTCGGACAGGTCTACGAGCAGTACTTC	CASSRGVGQVYEQYF
once	TRBD1	TRBV6-5	TRBJ1-2	TGTGCCAGCAGTACAGGGGTTAACTATGGCTACACCTTC	CASSTGVNYGYTF
-	-	TRBV29-1	TRBJ1-1	TGCAGCGTTGAAGGCGGATTGAACACTGAAGCTTTCTTT	CSVEGGLNTEAFF
-	TRBD2	TRBV7-9	TRBJ2-5	TGTGCCAGCGCGACTAGCGGGGTATCAGAGACCCAGTACTTC	CASATSGVSETQYF
-	TRBD1	TRBV19	TRBJ2-7	TGTGCCAGTAGTTTAACCGGGACAGGGAACTACGAGCAGTACTTC	CASSLTGTGNYEQYF
-	-	TRBV19	TRBJ2-7	TGTGCCAGTAGTATGGGACTCTCCTACGAGCAGTACTTC	CASSMGLSYEQYF
-	-	TRBV12-5	TRBJ1-2	TGTGCTAGTGGATCCCAGGGCCACTATGGCTACACCTTC	CASGSQGHYGYTF
once	TRBD2	TRBV6-2/TRBV6-3	TRBJ2-7	TGTGCCAGCAGTTATCGTCGTCTAGCGGGGTCAGCCTACGAGCAGTACTTC	CASSYRRLAGSAYEQYF
-	-	TRBV19	TRBJ2-2	TGTGCCAGTAGCCCTGTGGGGAGGACCGGGGAGCTGTTTTTT	CASSPVGRTGELFF
few	-	TRBV7-9	TRBJ2-3	TGTGCCAGCACCCCCGGTAACACAGATACGCAGTATTTT	CASTPGNTDTQYF
-	-	TRBV19	TRBJ1-5	TGTGCCAGTAGTCCGAGGGCAGTAGATAGCAATCAGCCCCAGCATTTT	CASSPRAVDSNQPQHF
-	-	TRBV7-8	TRBJ1-5	TGTGCCAGCAGCTTAGGGCGCGGGGCATGGCAGCCCCAGCATTTT	CASSLGRGAWQPQHF
-	-	TRBV27	TRBJ1-1	TGTGCCAGCCGGTTAGGGGGGGCATTGAACACTGAAGCTTTCTTT	CASRLGGALNTEAFF
-	-	TRBV2	TRBJ1-1	TGTGCCAGCAGTGGGGGACAACTTTGGACTGAAGCTTTCTTT	CASSGGQLWTEAFF
few	-	TRBV20-1	TRBJ1-1	TGCAGTGCTCCACGGACAGCTGAAGCTTTCTTT	CSAPRTAEAFF
-	TRBD2	TRBV30	TRBJ2-5	TGTGCCTGGAGTGTTGTGCGGTTTCTAGCGGGGGGGCGTCGGCAAGAGACCCAGTACTTC	CAWSVVRFLAGGRRQETQYF
-	-	TRBV7-6	TRBJ2-3	TGTGCCAGCAGCTTAGAAGGGGGGGGTACGCAGTATTTT	CASSLEGGGTQYF
-	-	TRBV19	TRBJ1-4	TGTGCCAGTAGTATTCAGGGTGGCACTAATGAAAAACTGTTTTTT	CASSIQGGTNEKLFF
-	-	TRBV10-2	TRBJ1-1	TGCGCCAGCAGTGTCCAGGAAAACACTGAAGCTTTCTTT	CASSVQENTEAFF
-	-	TRBV7-9	TRBJ2-3	TGTGCCAGCAGCTTAGTTGGCGGGGCCACAGATACGCAGTATTTT	CASSLVGGATDTQYF